The clone carrying this TCR beta chain has a single count. The antigen remains unidentified. This entry belongs to a study of OX40 agonist ivuxolimab in advanced cancers. Across the whole study: An anti-OX40 (CD134) antibody with agonistic activity, ivuxolimab, was administered to patients.

Germline values: CDR1 SGHVS, CDR2 FQNEAQ. V gave up 4 bases and J gave up 1 base, with 7 bases separating them. The CDR3 extends over 13 amino acids. Study-wide points: Partial responders dosed at 0.1-3.0 mg/kg displayed clonal expansion ranking among the lowest. Among the nonresponders, some also had low normalized T-cell clonal expansion. On average, a greater number of expanded clones characterised CD8+ T cells relative to CD4+.

The protocol was immunoSEQ multiplex PCR, while the TCRdb copy is restricted to in-frame clones and leaves out a portion. The table shows more than 80,000 clones, with 90% to 95% occurring only once. This TCR was sampled from an adult with an advanced solid tumor such as melanoma, head and neck, liver or kidney cancer. This sample comprised CD4+ or CD8+ T cells sorted from blood, obtained in a trial of the OX40 agonist ivuxolimab. The V and J genes are TRBV7-8 and TRBJ1-1, with a tentative D call TRBD1 (6 bases). CDR3 coding DNA: TGTGCCAGCAGCTCGGACAGGAACACTGAAGCTTTCTTT. Translation gives CASSSDRNTEAFF.